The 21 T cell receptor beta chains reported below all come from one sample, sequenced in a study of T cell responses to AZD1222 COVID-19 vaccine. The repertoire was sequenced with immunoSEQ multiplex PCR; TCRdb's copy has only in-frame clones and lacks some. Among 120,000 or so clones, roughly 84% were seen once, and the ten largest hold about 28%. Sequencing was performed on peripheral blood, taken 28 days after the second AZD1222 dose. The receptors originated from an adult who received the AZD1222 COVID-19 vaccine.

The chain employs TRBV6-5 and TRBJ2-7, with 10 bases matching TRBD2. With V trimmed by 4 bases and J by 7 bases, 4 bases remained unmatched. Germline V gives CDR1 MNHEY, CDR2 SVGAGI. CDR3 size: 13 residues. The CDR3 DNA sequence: TGTGCCAGCAGTTCAGGGACTAGCGCTGAGCAGTACTTC. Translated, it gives CASSSGTSAEQYF.

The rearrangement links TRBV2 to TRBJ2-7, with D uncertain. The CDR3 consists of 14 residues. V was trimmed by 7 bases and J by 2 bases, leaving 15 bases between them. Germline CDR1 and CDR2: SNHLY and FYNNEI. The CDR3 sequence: CASIQTATAYEQYF. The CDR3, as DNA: TGTGCCAGCATCCAGACCGCGACGGCCTACGAGCAGTACTTC. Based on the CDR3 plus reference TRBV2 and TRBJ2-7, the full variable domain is EPEVTQTPSHQVTQMGQEVILRCVPISNHLYFYWYRQILGQKVEFLVSFYNNEISEKSEIFDDQFSVERPDGSNFTLKIRSTKLEDSAMYFCASIQTATAYEQYFGPGTRLTVT.

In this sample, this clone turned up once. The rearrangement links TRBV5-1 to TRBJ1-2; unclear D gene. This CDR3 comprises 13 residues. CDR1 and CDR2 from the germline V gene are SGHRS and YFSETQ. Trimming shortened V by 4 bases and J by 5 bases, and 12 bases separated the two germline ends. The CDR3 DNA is TGCGCCAGCAGCCCGTCGGGAGGGTATGGCTACACCTTC. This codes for CASSPSGGYGYTF.

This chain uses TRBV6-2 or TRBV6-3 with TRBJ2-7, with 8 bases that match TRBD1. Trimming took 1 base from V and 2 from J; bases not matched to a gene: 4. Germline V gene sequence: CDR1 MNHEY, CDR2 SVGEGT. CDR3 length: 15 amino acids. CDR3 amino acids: CASSYYWTGTYEQYF. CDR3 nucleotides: TGTGCCAGCAGTTACTATTGGACAGGGACCTACGAGCAGTACTTC.

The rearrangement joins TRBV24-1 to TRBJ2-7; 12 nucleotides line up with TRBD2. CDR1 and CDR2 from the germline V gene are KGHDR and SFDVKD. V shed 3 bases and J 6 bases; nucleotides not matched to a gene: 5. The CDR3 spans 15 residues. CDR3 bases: TGTGCCACCAGTGATCCAACTAGCGGGGGGATCGAGCAGTACTTC. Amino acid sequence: CATSDPTSGGIEQYF.

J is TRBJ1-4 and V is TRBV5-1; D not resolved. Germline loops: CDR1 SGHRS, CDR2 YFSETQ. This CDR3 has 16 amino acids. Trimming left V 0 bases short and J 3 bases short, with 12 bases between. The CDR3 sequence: CASSLASVASNEKLFF. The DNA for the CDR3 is TGCGCCAGCAGCTTGGCCTCAGTGGCGTCTAATGAAAAACTGTTTTTT.

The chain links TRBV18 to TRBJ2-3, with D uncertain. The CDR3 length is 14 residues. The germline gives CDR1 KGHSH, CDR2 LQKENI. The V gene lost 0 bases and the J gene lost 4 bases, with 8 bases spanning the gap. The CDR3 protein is CASSPPITADTQYF. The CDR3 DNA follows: TGTGCCAGCTCACCACCTATCACAGCAGATACGCAGTATTTT.

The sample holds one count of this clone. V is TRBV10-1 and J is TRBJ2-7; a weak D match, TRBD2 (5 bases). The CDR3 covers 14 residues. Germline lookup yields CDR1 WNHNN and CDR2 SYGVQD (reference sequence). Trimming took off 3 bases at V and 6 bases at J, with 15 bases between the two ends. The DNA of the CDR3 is TGCGCCAGCAGTGAAGGCTTTAACCGGGGCGAGCAGTACTTC. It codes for CASSEGFNRGEQYF.

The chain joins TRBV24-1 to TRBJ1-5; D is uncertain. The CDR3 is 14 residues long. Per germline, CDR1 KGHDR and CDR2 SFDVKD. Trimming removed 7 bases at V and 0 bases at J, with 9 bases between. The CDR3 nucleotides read TGTGCCACCAGCCCAGGTCATAGCAATCAGCCCCAGCATTTT. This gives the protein CATSPGHSNQPQHF.

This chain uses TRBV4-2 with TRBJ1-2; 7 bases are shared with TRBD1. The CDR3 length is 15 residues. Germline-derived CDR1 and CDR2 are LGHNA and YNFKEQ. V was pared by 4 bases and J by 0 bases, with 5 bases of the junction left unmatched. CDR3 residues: CASSPGQKSNYGYTF. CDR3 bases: TGTGCCAGCAGCCCGGGACAGAAATCTAACTATGGCTACACCTTC.

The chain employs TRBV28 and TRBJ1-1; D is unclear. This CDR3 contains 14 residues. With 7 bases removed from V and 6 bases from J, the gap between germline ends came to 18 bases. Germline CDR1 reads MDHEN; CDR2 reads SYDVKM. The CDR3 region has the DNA TGTGCCAGCAACCTTTGGGGAGATGGGGCTGAAGCTTTCTTT. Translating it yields CASNLWGDGAEAFF.

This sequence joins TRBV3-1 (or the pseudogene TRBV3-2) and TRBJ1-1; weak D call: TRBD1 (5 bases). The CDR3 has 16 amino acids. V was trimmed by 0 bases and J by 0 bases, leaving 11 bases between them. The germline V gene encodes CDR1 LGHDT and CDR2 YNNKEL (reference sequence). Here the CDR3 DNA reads TGTGCCAGCAGCCAAGAATATCAGGGTATGAACACTGAAGCTTTCTTT. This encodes CASSQEYQGMNTEAFF.

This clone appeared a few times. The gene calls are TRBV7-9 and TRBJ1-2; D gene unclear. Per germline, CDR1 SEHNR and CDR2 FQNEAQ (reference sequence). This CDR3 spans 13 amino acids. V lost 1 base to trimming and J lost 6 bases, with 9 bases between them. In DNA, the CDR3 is TGTGCCAGCAGCTTAGGAACATCTAATGGCTACACCTTC. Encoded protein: CASSLGTSNGYTF.

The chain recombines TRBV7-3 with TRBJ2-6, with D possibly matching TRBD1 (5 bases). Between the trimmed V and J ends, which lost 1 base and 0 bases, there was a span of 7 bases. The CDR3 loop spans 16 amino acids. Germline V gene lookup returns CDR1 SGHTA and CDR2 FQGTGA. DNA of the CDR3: TGTGCCAGCAGCTTAATAAGGGGCTCTGGGGCCAACGTCCTGACTTTC. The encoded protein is CASSLIRGSGANVLTF.

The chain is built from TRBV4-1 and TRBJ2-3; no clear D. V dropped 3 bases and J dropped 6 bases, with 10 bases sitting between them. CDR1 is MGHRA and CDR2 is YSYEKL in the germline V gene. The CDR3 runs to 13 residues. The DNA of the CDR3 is TGCGCCAGCAGCCAGGGTGTGGCCGATACGCAGTATTTT. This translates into CASSQGVADTQYF.

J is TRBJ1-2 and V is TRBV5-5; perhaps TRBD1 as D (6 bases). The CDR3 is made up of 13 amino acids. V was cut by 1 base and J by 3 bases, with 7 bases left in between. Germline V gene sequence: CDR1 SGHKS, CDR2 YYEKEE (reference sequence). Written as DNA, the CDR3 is TGTGCCAGCAGCTTGTCAGGGGACTATGGCTACACCTTC. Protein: CASSLSGDYGYTF.

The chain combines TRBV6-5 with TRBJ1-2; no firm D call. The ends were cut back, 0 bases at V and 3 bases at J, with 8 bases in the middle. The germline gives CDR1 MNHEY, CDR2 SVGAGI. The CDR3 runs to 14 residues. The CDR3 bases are TGTGCCAGCAGTTACTCGCAGGTCGACTATGGCTACACCTTC. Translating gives CASSYSQVDYGYTF.

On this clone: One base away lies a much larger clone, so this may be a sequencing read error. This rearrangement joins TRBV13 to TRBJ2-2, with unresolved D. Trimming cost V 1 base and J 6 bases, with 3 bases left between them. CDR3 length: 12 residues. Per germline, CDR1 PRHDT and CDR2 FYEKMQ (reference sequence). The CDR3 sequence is CASSLAAGELFF. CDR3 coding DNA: TGTGCCAGCAGCTTAGCGGCCGGGGAGCTGTTTTTT.

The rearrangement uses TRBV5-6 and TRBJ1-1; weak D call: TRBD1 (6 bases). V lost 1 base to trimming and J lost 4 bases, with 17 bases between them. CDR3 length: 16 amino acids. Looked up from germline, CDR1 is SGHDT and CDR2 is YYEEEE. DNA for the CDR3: TGTGCCAGCAGCTTGTACCAGGGGCTAATAATCACTGAAGCTTTCTTT. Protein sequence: CASSLYQGLIITEAFF. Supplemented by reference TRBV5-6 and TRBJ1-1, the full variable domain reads DAGVTQSPTHLIKTRGQQVTLRCSPKSGHDTVSWYQQALGQGPQFIFQYYEEEERQRGNFPDRFSGHQFPNYSSELNVNALLLGDSALYLCASSLYQGLIITEAFFGQGTRLTVV.

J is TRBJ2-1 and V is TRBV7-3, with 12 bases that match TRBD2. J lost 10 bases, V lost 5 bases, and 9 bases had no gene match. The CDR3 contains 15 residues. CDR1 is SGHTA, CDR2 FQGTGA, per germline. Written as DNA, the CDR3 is TGTGCCAGCAGCCCTAGCGGGGGGGCTTCATACGAGCAGTTCTTC. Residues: CASSPSGGASYEQFF.

Here the CDR3 reads CASRLQGGGNTIYF. In nucleotides, the CDR3 is TGTGCCAGCAGACTTCAGGGGGGTGGAAACACCATATATTTT. This rearrangement joins TRBV28 to TRBJ1-3; 7 positions match TRBD1. Per the germline V gene, CDR1 is MDHEN and CDR2 is SYDVKM. V dropped 6 bases and J dropped 3; count of bases not matched to a gene: 5. CDR3 length: 14 amino acids.